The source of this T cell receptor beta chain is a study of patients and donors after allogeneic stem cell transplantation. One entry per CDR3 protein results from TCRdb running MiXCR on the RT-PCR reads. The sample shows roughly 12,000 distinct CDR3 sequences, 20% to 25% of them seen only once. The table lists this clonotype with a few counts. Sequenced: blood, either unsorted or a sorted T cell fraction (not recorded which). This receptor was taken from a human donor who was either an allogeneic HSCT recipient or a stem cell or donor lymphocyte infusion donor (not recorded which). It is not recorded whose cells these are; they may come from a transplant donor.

The chain's CDR3 is CATSDTGIPSPGELFF. As DNA, the CDR3 is TGTGCCACCAGTGACACCGGGATCCCCTCCCCCGGGGAGCTGTTTTTT. The chain links TRBV24-1 to TRBJ2-2, with D perhaps TRBD2 (5 bases). The V gene's germline CDR1 is KGHDR and CDR2 SFDVKD. The V end lost 4 bases, the J end lost 6 bases, and 17 bases lay between the germline ends. The CDR3 loop spans 16 amino acids.